This TCR beta chain comes out of a study of spatial heterogeneity in lung cancer. The length of the CDR3 is 15 residues. The V end lost 4 bases, the J end lost 0 bases, and 11 bases lay between the germline ends. Germline V CDR1 and CDR2: SGHTS, YDEGEE. In the library, each TCR cDNA molecule bore its own unique molecular identifier. TCRdb itself ran the 5' RACE reads through MiXCR, one entry per CDR3 protein. The sample shows approximately 40,000 distinct CDR3 sequences, roughly 13% of them seen only once. Time point indicated: sample taken at primary tumor resection. The study sequenced unsorted whole RNA from tumor, nontumor lung or frozen PBMC.

This clonotype originated in a male donor with early-stage non-small cell lung cancer. This chain connects TRBV5-8 to TRBJ1-5; no clear D gene. The starting material was PBMCs, obtained at surgery. For the CDR3, the DNA is TGTGCCAGCAGCCGGAACCGGAATAGCAATCAGCCCCAGCATTTT. The encoded protein is CASSRNRNSNQPQHF.